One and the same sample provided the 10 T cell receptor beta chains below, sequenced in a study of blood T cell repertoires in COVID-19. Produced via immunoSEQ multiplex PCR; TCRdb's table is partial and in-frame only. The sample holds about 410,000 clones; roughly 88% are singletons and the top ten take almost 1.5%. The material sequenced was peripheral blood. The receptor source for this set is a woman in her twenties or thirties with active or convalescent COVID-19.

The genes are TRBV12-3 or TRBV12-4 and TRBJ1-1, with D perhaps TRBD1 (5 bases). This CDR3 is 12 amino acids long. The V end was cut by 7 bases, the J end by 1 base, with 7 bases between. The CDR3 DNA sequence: TGTGCCAGCAAAACAGGGAACACTGAAGCTTTCTTT. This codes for CASKTGNTEAFF.

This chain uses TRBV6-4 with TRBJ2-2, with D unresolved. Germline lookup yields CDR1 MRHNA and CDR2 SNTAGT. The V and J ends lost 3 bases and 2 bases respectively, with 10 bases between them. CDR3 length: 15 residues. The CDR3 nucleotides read TGTGCCAGCAGTGAAAGCTCACCAAACACCGGGGAGCTGTTTTTT. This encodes CASSESSPNTGELFF.

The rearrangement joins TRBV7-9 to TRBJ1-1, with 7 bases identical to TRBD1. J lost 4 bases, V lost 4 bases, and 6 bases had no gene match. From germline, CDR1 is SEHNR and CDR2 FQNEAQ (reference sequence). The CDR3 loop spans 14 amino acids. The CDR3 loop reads CASSSGQVRTEAFF. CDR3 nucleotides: TGTGCCAGCAGCTCCGGACAGGTACGCACTGAAGCTTTCTTT.

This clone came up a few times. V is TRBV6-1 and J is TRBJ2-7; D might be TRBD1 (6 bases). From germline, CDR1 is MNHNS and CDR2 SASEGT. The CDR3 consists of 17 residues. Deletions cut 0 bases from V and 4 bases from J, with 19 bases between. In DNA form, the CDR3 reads TGTGCCAGCAGTGAAGCTGGGGGCGGTAGAAGTAGGTACGAGCAGTACTTC. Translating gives CASSEAGGGRSRYEQYF.

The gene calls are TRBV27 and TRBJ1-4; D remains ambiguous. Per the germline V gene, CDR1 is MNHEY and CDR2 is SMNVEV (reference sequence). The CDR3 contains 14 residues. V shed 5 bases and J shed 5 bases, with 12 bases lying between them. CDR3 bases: TGTGCCAGCAGTACCTCTTTCGGGAATGAAAAACTGTTTTTT. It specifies CASSTSFGNEKLFF.

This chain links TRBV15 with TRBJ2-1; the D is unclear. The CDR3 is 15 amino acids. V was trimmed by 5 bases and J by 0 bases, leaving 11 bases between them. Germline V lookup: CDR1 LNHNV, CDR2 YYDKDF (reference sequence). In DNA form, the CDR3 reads TGTGCCACCAGCTCTCTAGACCCCTCCTACAATGAGCAGTTCTTC. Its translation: CATSSLDPSYNEQFF.

CDR3 in DNA: TGCGCCAGCAGCTTCGGGCAGGGTGAAGCTTTCTTT. This encodes CASSFGQGEAFF. V is TRBV5-1 and J is TRBJ1-1; D is possibly TRBD1 (5 bases). Trimming took 2 bases from V and 7 from J, leaving 9 bases between them. This CDR3 has 12 amino acids. The germline V gene encodes CDR1 SGHRS and CDR2 YFSETQ.

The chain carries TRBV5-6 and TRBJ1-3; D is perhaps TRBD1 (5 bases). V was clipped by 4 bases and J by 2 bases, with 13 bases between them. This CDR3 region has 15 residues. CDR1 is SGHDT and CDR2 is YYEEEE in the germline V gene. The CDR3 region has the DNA TGTGCCAGCAGCAGCCAGGGTACGGCTGGAAACACCATATATTTT. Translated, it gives CASSSQGTAGNTIYF.

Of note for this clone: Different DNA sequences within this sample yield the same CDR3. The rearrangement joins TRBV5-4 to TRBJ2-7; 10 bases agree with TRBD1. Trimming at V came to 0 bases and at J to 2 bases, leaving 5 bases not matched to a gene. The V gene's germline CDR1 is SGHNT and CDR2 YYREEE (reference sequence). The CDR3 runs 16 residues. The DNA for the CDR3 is TGTGCCAGCAGCTTGGGGGGTGGACAGGGGGCCTACGAGCAGTACTTC. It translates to CASSLGGGQGAYEQYF. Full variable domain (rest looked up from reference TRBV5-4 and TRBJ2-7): ETGVTQSPTHLIKTRGQQVTLRCSSQSGHNTVSWYQQALGQGPQFIFQYYREEENGRGNFPPRFSGLQFPNYSSELNVNALELDDSALYLCASSLGGGQGAYEQYFGPGTRLTVT.

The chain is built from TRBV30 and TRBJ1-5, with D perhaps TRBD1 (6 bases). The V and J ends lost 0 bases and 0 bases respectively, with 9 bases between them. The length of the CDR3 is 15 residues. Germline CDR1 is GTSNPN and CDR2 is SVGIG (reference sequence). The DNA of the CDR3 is TGTGCCTGGAGTGTAGGGGGAAATAGCAATCAGCCCCAGCATTTT. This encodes CAWSVGGNSNQPQHF.